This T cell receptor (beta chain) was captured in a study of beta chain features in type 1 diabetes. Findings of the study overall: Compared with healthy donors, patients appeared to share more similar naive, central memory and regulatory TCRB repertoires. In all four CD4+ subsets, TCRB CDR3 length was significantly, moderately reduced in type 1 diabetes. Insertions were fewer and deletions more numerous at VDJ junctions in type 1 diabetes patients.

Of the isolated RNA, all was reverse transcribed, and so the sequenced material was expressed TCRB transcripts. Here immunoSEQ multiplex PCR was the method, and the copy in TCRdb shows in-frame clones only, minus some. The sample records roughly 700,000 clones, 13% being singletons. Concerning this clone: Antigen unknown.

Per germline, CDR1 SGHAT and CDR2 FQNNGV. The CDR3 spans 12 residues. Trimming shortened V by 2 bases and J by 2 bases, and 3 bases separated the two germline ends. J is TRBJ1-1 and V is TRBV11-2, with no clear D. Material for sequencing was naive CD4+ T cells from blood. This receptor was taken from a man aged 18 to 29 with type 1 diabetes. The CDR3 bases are TGTGCCAGCAGCTTAACAAACACTGAAGCTTTCTTT. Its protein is CASSLTNTEAFF.